The 19 T cell receptor beta chains below come from one sample, sequenced in a study of T cell responses to AZD1222 COVID-19 vaccine. Assay used: immunoSEQ multiplex PCR; TCRdb lists only in-frame clones, some missing. This sample has about 97,000 clones, with around 89% found just once. Sample: peripheral blood, taken on day 0 of AZD1222 vaccination. The origin of the receptors is an adult in good health.

V usage is TRBV16 and J usage is TRBJ1-2; D might be TRBD1 (5 bases). Between the trimmed V and J ends, which lost 0 bases and 4 bases, there was a span of 9 bases. The CDR3 has 14 residues. Per germline, CDR1 KGHSY and CDR2 FQNENV. The CDR3 protein is CASSQSTGSYGYTF. The DNA of the CDR3 is TGTGCCAGCAGCCAATCCACAGGCTCCTATGGCTACACCTTC.

The chain employs TRBV6-1 and TRBJ1-3; D remains ambiguous. Germline lookup yields CDR1 MNHNS and CDR2 SASEGT. The V end was cut by 1 base, the J end by 3 bases, with 4 bases between. The CDR3 consists of 13 residues. The CDR3 DNA reads TGTGCCAGCAGTGAAGGGGATGGAAACACCATATATTTT. Its translation is CASSEGDGNTIYF.

The chain combines TRBV3-1 (or the pseudogene TRBV3-2) with TRBJ1-2, with D uncertain. The CDR3 has 15 residues. V was cut by 0 bases and J by 8 bases, with 16 bases left in between. Germline V gives CDR1 LGHDT, CDR2 YNNKEL (reference sequence). As DNA, the CDR3 is TGTGCCAGCAGCCAAGATAACAGCCCCGGACGGGGCTACACCTTC. It translates to CASSQDNSPGRGYTF.

The V call is TRBV28, the J call TRBJ1-2; D remains ambiguous. CDR3 length: 14 residues. CDR1 and CDR2 (germline): MDHEN, SYDVKM. V was cut by 5 bases and J by 7 bases, with 17 bases left in between. The CDR3 loop reads CASSETGFLGGYTF. CDR3 in DNA: TGTGCCAGCAGTGAAACGGGCTTCCTCGGTGGCTACACCTTC.

V is TRBV9 and J is TRBJ1-2; no reliable D call. Trimming cost V 0 bases and J 5 bases, with 8 bases left between them. CDR3 length equals 13 residues. The V gene's germline CDR1 is SGDLS and CDR2 YYNGEE. For the CDR3, the DNA is TGTGCCAGCAGCGTAGAGGAGTCTTATGGCTACACCTTC. Encoded protein: CASSVEESYGYTF.

The chain links TRBV7-2 to TRBJ2-7; 7 bases are shared with TRBD2. After removal of 3 bases from V and 1 base from J, the junction contained 6 bases not matched to a gene. Looked up from germline, CDR1 is SGHTA and CDR2 is FQGNSA. The CDR3 is 15 residues long. The CDR3 is CASSFEAGESYEQYF. The CDR3 DNA follows: TGTGCCAGCAGCTTCGAGGCGGGGGAGTCCTACGAGCAGTACTTC.

The rearrangement links TRBV4-2 to TRBJ1-3, with D hard to call. V gave up 0 bases and J gave up 4 bases, with 10 bases separating them. Germline V gives CDR1 LGHNA, CDR2 YNFKEQ. The CDR3 covers 15 residues. The CDR3: CASSQEGNGGNTIYF. DNA of the CDR3: TGTGCCAGCAGCCAAGAAGGCAACGGGGGAAACACCATATATTTT.

This rearrangement joins TRBV10-2 to TRBJ2-3; 14 bases map to TRBD2. J lost 1 base, V lost 6 bases, and 15 bases had no gene match. The V gene's germline CDR1 is WSHSY and CDR2 SAAADI. CDR3 length: 20 amino acids. CDR3 in amino acids: CASSLSDPGTSGGRTDTQYF. The CDR3 bases are TGCGCCAGCAGCCTCTCCGATCCCGGGACTAGCGGGGGCCGCACAGATACGCAGTATTTT.

The chain has TRBV2 and TRBJ1-3; D gene unclear. Germline V gene lookup returns CDR1 SNHLY and CDR2 FYNNEI. V lost 5 bases, J lost 2 bases, and 16 bases lay in between. The CDR3 loop spans 16 amino acids. DNA of the CDR3: TGTGCCAGCAGTTCTTTACGGAATACCCCTGGAAACACCATATATTTT. Translating it yields CASSSLRNTPGNTIYF.

V usage is TRBV10-2 and J usage is TRBJ1-5; D unclear. V gave up 7 bases and J gave up 3 bases, with 13 bases separating them. The CDR3 is 14 residues long. Germline lookup yields CDR1 WSHSY and CDR2 SAAADI. CDR3 in amino acids: CASTPGRINQPQHF. The CDR3 nucleotides read TGCGCCAGCACCCCCGGACGGATCAATCAGCCCCAGCATTTT.

The rearrangement uses TRBV19 and TRBJ2-5; TRBD1 is a possible D gene (5 bases). The germline V gene encodes CDR1 LNHDA and CDR2 SQIVND (reference sequence). This CDR3 region has 14 residues. V lost 6 bases and J lost 5, with 16 bases in between. The CDR3 protein is CASSTLTAPETQYF. DNA of the CDR3: TGTGCCAGTAGCACCCTGACAGCCCCGGAGACCCAGTACTTC. The whole variable domain, remainder taken from reference TRBV19 and TRBJ2-5, is DGGITQSPKYLFRKEGQNVTLSCEQNLNHDAMYWYRQDPGQGLRLIYYSQIVNDFQKGDIAEGYSVSREKKESFPLTVTSAQKNPTAFYLCASSTLTAPETQYFGPGTRLLVL.

The chain joins TRBV6-5 to TRBJ1-2, with D maybe TRBD1 (6 bases). Trimming pared 6 bases from V and 8 bases from J, leaving 16 bases between. CDR3 length: 13 amino acids. Germline CDR1 reads MNHEY; CDR2 reads SVGAGI. This chain's CDR3 is CASRPSDSRGYTF. CDR3 nucleotides: TGTGCCAGCAGACCCTCGGACAGTCGAGGCTACACCTTC.

This chain's CDR3 is CASRDSTGGYNEQYF. As DNA, the CDR3 is TGTGCCAGCAGGGACTCGACAGGGGGTTACAACGAGCAGTACTTC. This rearrangement joins TRBV6-5 to TRBJ2-7, with 9 bases that match TRBD1. Germline V gene data show CDR1 as MNHEY and CDR2 as SVGAGI. V gave up 6 bases and J gave up 5 bases; unmatched junction bases: 11. There are 15 residues in the CDR3.

This clone was seen a few times. CDR3 sequence: CASSNLLDYRAGETQYF. The CDR3 DNA reads TGTGCCAGCAGTAACCTTTTGGACTACCGGGCAGGAGAGACCCAGTACTTC. This rearrangement joins TRBV25-1 to TRBJ2-5; perhaps TRBD2 as D (6 bases). CDR1 is MGHDK, CDR2 SYGVNS, per germline. This CDR3 comprises 17 residues. Trimming shortened V by 5 bases and J by 4 bases, and 23 bases separated the two germline ends.

The chain is built from TRBV7-2 and TRBJ2-2, with TRBD1 as a possible D gene (6 bases). The CDR3 has 14 amino acids. V was trimmed by 0 bases and J by 5 bases, leaving 7 bases between them. CDR1 SGHTA and CDR2 FQGNSA come from the germline V gene. The CDR3 nucleotides are TGTGCCAGCAGCTTAGCGCAGGGGACCGGGGAGCTGTTTTTT. Translation: CASSLAQGTGELFF.

This rearrangement joins TRBV19 to TRBJ2-3; perhaps TRBD1 as D (5 bases). CDR1 and CDR2 (germline): LNHDA, SQIVND (reference sequence). The CDR3 consists of 14 residues. Trimming removed 4 bases at V and 14 bases at J, with 22 bases between. In DNA form, the CDR3 reads TGTGCCAGTAGTAGGGTCGACAGAGAGTCACGGGCGTATTTT. This translates into CASSRVDRESRAYF. The full variable domain, in which reference TRBV19 and TRBJ2-3 provide the parts outside the CDR3, is DGGITQSPKYLFRKEGQNVTLSCEQNLNHDAMYWYRQDPGQGLRLIYYSQIVNDFQKGDIAEGYSVSREKKESFPLTVTSAQKNPTAFYLCASSRVDRESRAYFGPGTRLTVL.

V usage is TRBV5-1 and J usage is TRBJ2-7; 7 positions agree with TRBD2. The germline V gene encodes CDR1 SGHRS and CDR2 YFSETQ. After removal of 0 bases from V and 0 bases from J, the junction contained 3 bases not matched to a gene. This CDR3 region has 15 residues. CDR3 nucleotide sequence: TGCGCCAGCAGCTTGGAAAGCGGGGTCTCCTACGAGCAGTACTTC. As protein: CASSLESGVSYEQYF.

This clone came up once. CDR3 DNA: TGTGCCAGCAGTCCAGCGGGAGGGCTAAACTACGAGCAGTACTTC. It encodes CASSPAGGLNYEQYF. This chain uses TRBV28 with TRBJ2-7; 10 bases agree with TRBD2. Germline V CDR1 and CDR2: MDHEN, SYDVKM. The CDR3 has 15 amino acids. V shed 5 bases, J shed 3 bases, and the junction held 7 bases outside the gene matches.

The CDR3 bases are TGTGCCAGCAGCCTGTCCCACAGGCCGGTGAGCTACGAGCAGTACTTC. Protein sequence: CASSLSHRPVSYEQYF. The V and J genes are TRBV5-8 and TRBJ2-7, with a tentative D call TRBD1 (5 bases). This CDR3 has 16 residues. The germline gives CDR1 SGHTS, CDR2 YDEGEE. Trimming removed 4 bases from V and 3 bases from J, with 20 bases in between. The variable domain in full, with the rest retrieved from reference TRBV5-8 and TRBJ2-7, is EAGVTQSPTHLIKTRGQQATLRCSPISGHTSVYWYQQALGLGLQFLLWYDEGEERNRGNFPPRFSGRQFPNYSSELNVNALELEDSALYLCASSLSHRPVSYEQYFGPGTRLTVT.